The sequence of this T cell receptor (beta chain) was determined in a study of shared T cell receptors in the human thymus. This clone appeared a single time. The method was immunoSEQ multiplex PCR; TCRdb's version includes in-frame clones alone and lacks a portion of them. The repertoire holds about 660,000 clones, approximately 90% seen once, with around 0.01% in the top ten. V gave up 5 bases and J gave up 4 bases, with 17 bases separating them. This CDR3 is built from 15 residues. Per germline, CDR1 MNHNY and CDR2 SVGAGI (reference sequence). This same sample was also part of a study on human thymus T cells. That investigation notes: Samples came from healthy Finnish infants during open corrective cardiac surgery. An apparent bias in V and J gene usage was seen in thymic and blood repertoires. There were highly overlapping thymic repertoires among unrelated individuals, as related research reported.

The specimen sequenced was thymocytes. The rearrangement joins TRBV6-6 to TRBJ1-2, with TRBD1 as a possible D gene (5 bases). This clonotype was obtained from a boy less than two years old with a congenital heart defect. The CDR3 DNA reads TGTGCCAGCAGTGTCCGGGGGGGACCCCTCTATGGCTACACCTTC. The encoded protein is CASSVRGGPLYGYTF.